The T cell receptor (beta chain) described here comes from a study of blood T cell repertoires in COVID-19. Study background: The analysed material was cDNA or gDNA that came from T cells, B-cell-depleted T cells, or PBMCs.

Methods used by the authors: Counts of nucleated cells, estimated from reference gene primer amplification, were obtained. The method was immunoSEQ multiplex PCR; TCRdb's version includes in-frame clones alone and lacks a portion of them. The DNA was the basis for D and trimming; V, J and clone size are from that table. The table lists over 30,000 clones, 82% of them singletons. The TCR was taken from an elderly man with active or convalescent COVID-19. The source material was peripheral blood.

The CDR3 loop reads CASSLGPSGLGRDTQYF. DNA for the CDR3: TGTGCCAGCAGCTTAGGCCCTAGCGGTTTAGGGCGAGATACGCAGTATTTT. The rearrangement uses TRBV11-3 and TRBJ2-3; 7 nucleotides line up with TRBD2. CDR1 and CDR2 (germline): SGHNT, YENEEA. V trimming: 1 base; J trimming: 5 bases; junction bases outside the gene matches: 12. The CDR3 loop spans 17 amino acids. The entire variable domain, with the rest obtained from reference TRBV11-3 and TRBJ2-3, is as follows: EAGVVQSPRYKIIEKKQPVAFWCNPISGHNTLYWYLQNLGQGPELLIRYENEEAVDDSQLPKDRFSAERLKGVDSTLKIQPAELGDSAVYLCASSLGPSGLGRDTQYFGPGTRLTVL.